Described below is a single T cell receptor (beta chain) sequence and its context. This entry comes from a study of CD8 T cells in ankylosing spondylitis. TCRdb passed the 5' RACE reads through MiXCR, listing each CDR3 protein once. The data contain about 180,000 distinct CDR3 sequences, around a tenth of them singletons. Germline V gene sequence: CDR1 MNHNS, CDR2 SASEGT. The J segment lost 0 bases and the V segment lost 5 bases, leaving 6 bases of the junction unmatched. The length of the CDR3 is 16 residues. This chain joins TRBV6-1 and TRBJ2-3; TRBD2 matches at 9 bases. The specimen sequenced was blood, either unsorted or a sorted T cell fraction (not recorded which). This receptor was taken from a female donor with ankylosing spondylitis or in good health (not recorded which). The CDR3 DNA reads as TGTGCCAGCAGTATCGGACTAGCGTATAGCACAGATACGCAGTATTTT. It specifies CASSIGLAYSTDTQYF.